The sequence of this TCR beta chain was determined in a study of early stage breast cancer tumors. Study overall: Under 10 ER+/PR+/HER2- tumors were invasive ductal; a few were invasive lobular.

Broader study findings: Compared with adjacent normal breast, tumors showed approximately 2.5-fold denser, more clonal T cells. Enriched TCRB sequences shared across patients were mostly commonly generated sequences.

Each sample had two DNA replicates, about 0.47 ug blood or roughly 1.6 ug tissue. The method was immunoSEQ multiplex PCR; TCRdb's version includes in-frame clones alone and lacks a portion of them. The sample yields fewer than 70,000 clones, about 83% seen once. A word on this clone: Its antigen is unknown.

This CDR3 contains 16 residues. Per the germline V gene, CDR1 is SGHRS and CDR2 is YFSETQ. The germline V and J ends were trimmed by 0 bases and 3 bases, with 12 bases remaining between them. The sequence came from a person aged 30 to 40 with breast cancer. Sequencing was done on a sample of blood. The genes are TRBV5-1 and TRBJ2-2, with D uncertain. The CDR3 bases are TGCGCCAGCAGCTTGGGGGGTACGGGTTACACCGGGGAGCTGTTTTTT. Its protein is CASSLGGTGYTGELFF.